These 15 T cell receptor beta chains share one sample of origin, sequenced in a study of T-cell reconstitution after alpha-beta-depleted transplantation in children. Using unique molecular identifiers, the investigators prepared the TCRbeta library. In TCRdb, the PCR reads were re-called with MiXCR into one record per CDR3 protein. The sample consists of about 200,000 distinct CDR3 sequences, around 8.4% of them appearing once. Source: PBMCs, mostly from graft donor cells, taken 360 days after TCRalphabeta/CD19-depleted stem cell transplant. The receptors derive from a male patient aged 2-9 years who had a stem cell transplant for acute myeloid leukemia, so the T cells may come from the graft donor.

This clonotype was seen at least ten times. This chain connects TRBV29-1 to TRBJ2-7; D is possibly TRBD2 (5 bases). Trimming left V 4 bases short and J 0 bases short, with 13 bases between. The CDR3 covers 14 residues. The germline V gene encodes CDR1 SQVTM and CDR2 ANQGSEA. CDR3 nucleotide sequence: TGCAGCGTTGTGTCTCAACGGGGCTCCTACGAGCAGTACTTC. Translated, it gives CSVVSQRGSYEQYF.

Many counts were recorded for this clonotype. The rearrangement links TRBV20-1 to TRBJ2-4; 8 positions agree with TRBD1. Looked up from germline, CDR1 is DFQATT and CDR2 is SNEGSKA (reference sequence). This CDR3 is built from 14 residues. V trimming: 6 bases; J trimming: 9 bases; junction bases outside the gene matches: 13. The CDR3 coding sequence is TGCAGTGCACCAACGGGACAGGTGGGCAGCATTCAGTACTTC. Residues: CSAPTGQVGSIQYF.

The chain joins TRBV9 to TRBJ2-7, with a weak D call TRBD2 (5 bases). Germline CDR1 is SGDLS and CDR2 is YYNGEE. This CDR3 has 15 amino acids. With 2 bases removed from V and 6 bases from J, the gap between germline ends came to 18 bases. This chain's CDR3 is CASSVGSGFWGEQYF. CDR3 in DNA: TGTGCCAGCAGCGTTGGGTCGGGGTTCTGGGGCGAGCAGTACTTC.

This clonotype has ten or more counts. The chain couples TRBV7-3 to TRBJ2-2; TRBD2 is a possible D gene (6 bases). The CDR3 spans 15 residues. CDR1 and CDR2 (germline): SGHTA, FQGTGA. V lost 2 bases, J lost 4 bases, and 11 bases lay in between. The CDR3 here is CASSLGGTGTGELFF. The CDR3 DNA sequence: TGTGCCAGCAGCTTAGGGGGGACGGGCACCGGGGAGCTGTTTTTT.

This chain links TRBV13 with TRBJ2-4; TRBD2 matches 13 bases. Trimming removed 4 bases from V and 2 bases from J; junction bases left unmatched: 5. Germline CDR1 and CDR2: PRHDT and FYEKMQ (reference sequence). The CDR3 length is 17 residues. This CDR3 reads CASSSGTSGKTKNIQYF. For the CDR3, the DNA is TGTGCCAGCAGCTCCGGGACTAGCGGGAAAACCAAAAACATTCAGTACTTC.

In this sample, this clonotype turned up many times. The DNA of the CDR3 is TGTGCCAGCAGTTACCAGGGAGCCGGGGAGCTGTTTTTT. This codes for CASSYQGAGELFF. This chain links TRBV12-3 or TRBV12-4 with TRBJ2-2; D is perhaps TRBD1 or TRBD2 (5 bases each). CDR3 size: 13 residues. V was trimmed by 4 bases and J by 6 bases, leaving 9 bases between them.

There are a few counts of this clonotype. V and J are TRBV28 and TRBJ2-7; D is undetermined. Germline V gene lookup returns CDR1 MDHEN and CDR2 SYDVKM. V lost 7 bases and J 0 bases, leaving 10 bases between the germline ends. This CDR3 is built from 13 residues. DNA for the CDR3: TGTGCCAGCAAGGATGTCGCCTCCTACGAGCAGTACTTC. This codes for CASKDVASYEQYF.

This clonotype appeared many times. CDR3 sequence (DNA): TGCGCCAGCAGCCAAGATCCCGGGACAGGGGGTCAGCCCCAGCATTTT. Amino acids: CASSQDPGTGGQPQHF. This chain uses TRBV4-1 with TRBJ1-5; TRBD1 agrees at 11 bases. V shed 0 bases, J shed 6 bases, and the junction held 4 bases outside the gene matches. CDR1 and CDR2 from the germline V gene are MGHRA and YSYEKL. The CDR3 is 16 residues long.

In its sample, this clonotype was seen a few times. The CDR3 here is CSVDFGPLGAQHF. The CDR3 bases are TGCAGCGTTGACTTTGGCCCCTTAGGGGCCCAGCATTTT. The chain is built from TRBV29-1 and TRBJ1-5; weak D call: TRBD1 (5 bases). This CDR3 is 13 amino acids long. CDR1 and CDR2 (germline): SQVTM, ANQGSEA. V was pared by 3 bases and J by 11 bases, with 17 bases between. Filled out from reference TRBV29-1 and TRBJ1-5, the complete variable domain reads SAVISQKPSRDICQRGTSLTIQCQVDSQVTMMFWYRQQPGQSLTLIATANQGSEATYESGFVIDKFPISRPNLTFSTLTVSNMSPEDSSIYLCSVDFGPLGAQHFGDGTRLSIL.

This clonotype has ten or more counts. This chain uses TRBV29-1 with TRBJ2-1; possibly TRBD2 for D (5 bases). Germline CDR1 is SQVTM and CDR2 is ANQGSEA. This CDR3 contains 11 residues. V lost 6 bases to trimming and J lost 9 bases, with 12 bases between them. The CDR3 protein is CSVPSIFEQFF. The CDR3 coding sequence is TGCAGCGTCCCTAGCATCTTTGAGCAGTTCTTC.

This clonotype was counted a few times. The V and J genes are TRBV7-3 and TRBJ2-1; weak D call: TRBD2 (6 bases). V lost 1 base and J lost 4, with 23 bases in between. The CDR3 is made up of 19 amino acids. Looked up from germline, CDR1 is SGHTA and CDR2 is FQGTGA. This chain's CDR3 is CASSLSRASAASPYNEQFF. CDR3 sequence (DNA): TGTGCCAGCAGCTTAAGTAGGGCTAGCGCGGCCAGTCCTTACAATGAGCAGTTCTTC.

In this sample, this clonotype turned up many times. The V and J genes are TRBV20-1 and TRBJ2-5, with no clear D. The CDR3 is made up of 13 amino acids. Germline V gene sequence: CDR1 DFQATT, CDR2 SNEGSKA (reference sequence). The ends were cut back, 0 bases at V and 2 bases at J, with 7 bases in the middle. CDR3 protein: CSARDGPQETQYF. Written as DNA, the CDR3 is TGCAGTGCTAGAGATGGGCCGCAAGAGACCCAGTACTTC.

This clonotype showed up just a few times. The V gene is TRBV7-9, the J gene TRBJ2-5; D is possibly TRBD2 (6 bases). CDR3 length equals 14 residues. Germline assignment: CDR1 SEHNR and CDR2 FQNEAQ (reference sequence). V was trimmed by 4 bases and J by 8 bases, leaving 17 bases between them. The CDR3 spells CASSSTTSLPTQYF. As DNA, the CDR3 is TGTGCCAGCAGCTCCACGACTAGTCTCCCAACCCAGTACTTC.

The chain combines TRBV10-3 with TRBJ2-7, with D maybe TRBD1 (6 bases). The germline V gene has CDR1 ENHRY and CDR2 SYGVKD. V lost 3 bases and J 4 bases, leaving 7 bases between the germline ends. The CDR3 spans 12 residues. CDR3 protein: CAISDTGYEQYF. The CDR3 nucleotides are TGTGCCATCAGTGACACAGGGTACGAGCAGTACTTC.

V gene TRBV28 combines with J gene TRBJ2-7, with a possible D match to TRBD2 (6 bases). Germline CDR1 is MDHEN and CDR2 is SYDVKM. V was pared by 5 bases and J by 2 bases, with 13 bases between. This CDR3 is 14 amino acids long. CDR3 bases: TGTGCCAGCAGTCCCCCACTAGCTACCTACGAGCAGTACTTC. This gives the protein CASSPPLATYEQYF.